This T cell receptor beta chain came from a study of CD8 T cells in Susac syndrome. V gave up 7 bases and J gave up 7 bases; unmatched junction bases: 11. Germline CDR1 reads LNHDA; CDR2 reads SQIVND (reference sequence). The CDR3 is 16 amino acids. TEMRA cells were FACS-enriched, unlike CD8+ and CD4+ T cells, which were negatively isolated. The RNA, roughly 0.45 to 1 ug, was put through reverse transcription using random hexamers. The amplification used immunoSEQ multiplex PCR on TCR beta CDR3; it spanned 54 Vbeta and 13 Jbeta. MiXCR, run by TCRdb on the immunoSEQ multiplex PCR reads, gives a single entry per CDR3 protein. This sample carries 150,000 to 200,000 distinct CDR3 sequences, approximately 96% of them seen once, and the ten largest clones take 0.098%.

Sequenced input: CD4+ T cells from PBMCs. This clonotype was obtained from a human donor with Susac syndrome. V is TRBV19 and J is TRBJ2-2; 11 nucleotides agree with TRBD2. CDR3 bases: TGTGCCAGTACCTACCTTAGCGGGGGGGCGAACGGGGAGCTGTTTTTT. Protein product: CASTYLSGGANGELFF.